These 9 T cell receptor beta chains were all obtained from the same sample, sequenced in a study of T cell changes during pregnancy in multiple sclerosis. The protocol was immunoSEQ multiplex PCR, while the TCRdb copy is restricted to in-frame clones and leaves out a portion. The sample has 50,000 to 75,000 clones; roughly 92% are singletons. The sample was CD8+ T cells from peripheral blood mononuclear cells, taken in the third trimester of pregnancy. The source is a female donor with multiple sclerosis, enrolled in a pregnancy study.

This clone has only one observation. This chain uses TRBV11-2 with TRBJ1-5; TRBD1 matches 8 bases. Germline V gene data show CDR1 as SGHAT and CDR2 as FQNNGV. CDR3 length equals 17 residues. The V gene end was trimmed by 1 base and the J gene end by 1 base; junction bases not matched to a gene: 6. The CDR3 reads CASSLGGRGRSNQPQHF. DNA for the CDR3: TGTGCCAGCAGCTTAGGCGGCAGGGGGCGAAGCAATCAGCCCCAGCATTTT.

The chain uses TRBV5-4 and TRBJ1-1, with D unresolved. The CDR3 covers 15 residues. Trimming took off 2 bases at V and 5 bases at J, with 16 bases between the two ends. Germline lookup yields CDR1 SGHNT and CDR2 YYREEE (reference sequence). CDR3 amino acids: CASSFSGDGATEAFF. CDR3 nucleotides: TGTGCCAGCAGCTTCTCTGGAGACGGTGCGACTGAAGCTTTCTTT.

This chain uses TRBV5-1 with TRBJ2-1; TRBD2 matches 8 bases. Germline CDR1 is SGHRS and CDR2 is YFSETQ. Trimming cost V 2 bases and J 2 bases; bases outside gene matches: 6. This CDR3 is built from 16 residues. The DNA of the CDR3 is TGCGCCAGCAGCTTAGGGACTAGGGGGGCCTACAATGAGCAGTTCTTC. It specifies CASSLGTRGAYNEQFF.

The chain combines TRBV4-2 with TRBJ1-2; TRBD1 matches at 8 bases. This CDR3 has 16 amino acids. CDR1 is LGHNA, CDR2 YNFKEQ, per germline. The V segment lost 4 bases and the J segment 0 bases; nucleotides outside the gene matches: 7. CDR3 sequence reads: CASSPTGALANYGYTF. The CDR3 nucleotides are TGTGCCAGCAGCCCGACAGGGGCCCTAGCTAACTATGGCTACACCTTC.

This clone was seen once. The chain couples TRBV6-4 to TRBJ2-3, with 8 bases fitting TRBD2. This CDR3 has 17 residues. V dropped 0 bases and J dropped 1; count of bases not matched to a gene: 6. The germline gives CDR1 MRHNA, CDR2 SNTAGT. CDR3 residues: CASSDSTGGPGTDTQYF. The CDR3 nucleotides are TGTGCCAGCAGTGACTCGACGGGAGGGCCGGGCACAGATACGCAGTATTTT.

The chain recombines TRBV6-1 with TRBJ1-5, with D uncertain. Germline values: CDR1 MNHNS, CDR2 SASEGT. Trimming pared 1 base from V and 0 bases from J, leaving 4 bases between. The CDR3 is 14 residues long. The CDR3 protein is CASSEDGSNQPQHF. The CDR3 nucleotides are TGTGCCAGCAGTGAAGACGGTAGCAATCAGCCCCAGCATTTT.

The chain recombines TRBV9 with TRBJ1-2, with D maybe TRBD1 (6 bases). Germline CDR1 reads SGDLS; CDR2 reads YYNGEE. Trimming pared 0 bases from V and 3 bases from J, leaving 18 bases between. The CDR3 is 17 residues long. CDR3 loop: CASSVEPSWSGDYGYTF. As DNA, the CDR3 is TGTGCCAGCAGCGTAGAGCCCTCATGGTCAGGGGACTATGGCTACACCTTC.

J is TRBJ1-2 and V is TRBV2; no clear D gene. CDR1 is SNHLY and CDR2 is FYNNEI in the germline V gene. Trimming stripped 9 bases from V and 1 base from J, with 9 bases between. CDR3 length equals 12 residues. The CDR3 region is CASPPGNYGYTF. The CDR3 DNA reads TGTGCCAGTCCTCCGGGTAACTATGGCTACACCTTC.

The rearrangement uses TRBV6-6 and TRBJ2-7; D possibly corresponds to TRBD1 (6 bases). CDR3 length: 15 amino acids. V shed 5 bases and J shed 0 bases, with 14 bases lying between them. Germline CDR1 is MNHNY and CDR2 is SVGAGI (reference sequence). The CDR3 bases are TGTGCCAGCAGTACCCGAGCGGACAGCTCCTACGAGCAGTACTTC. Protein: CASSTRADSSYEQYF.